This T cell receptor (beta chain) derives from a study of CXCR3-negative and CXCR3-positive naive CD8 T cells. In preparing the TRB cDNA libraries, 5' RACE with UMI labels was used. From its re-call of the 5' RACE reads, TCRdb lists each CDR3 protein once, without DNA. The specimen's table records over 35,000 distinct CDR3 sequences. Germline V gives CDR1 SGHDT, CDR2 YYEEEE. The CDR3 is 13 residues long. This TCR was sampled from a human donor in good health. Some clones in this sample may be carry-over from other donors' samples. Sample: naive CXCR3- CD8+ T cells from blood. The subset denotes: CD45RO-CCR7+CD27+CD95- naive CD8+ T cells lacking CXCR3 (TNR3-). This sequence joins TRBV5-6 and TRBJ1-3; the D gene TCRdb calls, TRBD1, cannot be checked with no DNA. The CDR3 loop reads CASSLPTGADIYF.